This is a list of T cell receptor beta chains from one sample in a study of metastatic and nonmetastatic thyroid tumors. TCRdb called clones again from the PCR reads with MiXCR. The profile shows around 2,000 clones, 9.5% to 13% of them singletons. The sample comprised tumor tissue. The source is a female donor with papillary thyroid cancer or a benign thyroid nodule (not recorded which). Some clones in this sample may be carry-over from other donors' samples. Both conserved end residues are part of each CDR3. A D gene is named only where the DNA matches it firmly. Only part of the rows carry a size: once, few, many, or a class if the clone is expanded.

d_gene	v_gene	abundance	j_gene	CDR3aa	CDR3nt
NA	TRBV7-2	medium-sized	TRBJ2-7	CASSPYISSEQYF	TGTGCCAGCAGCCCTTATATTAGCTCCGAGCAGTACTTC
NA	TRBV20-1	many	TRBJ1-3	CSARGRSGLGNTIYF	TGCAGTGCTAGGGGGAGATCGGGACTGGGAAACACCATATATTTT
TRBD2	TRBV7-3	medium-sized	TRBJ2-7	CASSLNPPSGSPTEQYF	TGTGCCAGCAGCTTAAACCCACCTAGCGGGAGCCCCACTGAGCAGTACTTC
TRBD2	TRBV3-1	NA	TRBJ2-3	CASSPHSGGTDTQYF	TGTGCCAGCAGCCCCCATAGCGGGGGAACAGATACGCAGTATTTT
NA	TRBV6-5	NA	TRBJ1-6	CAISYSSGGSPLHF	TGTGCCATCAGCTACTCGTCAGGTGGGTCACCCCTCCACTTT
NA	TRBV3-1	many	TRBJ1-2	CASSQWDTPHYGYTF	TGTGCCAGCAGCCAATGGGACACGCCCCACTATGGCTACACCTTC
NA	TRBV20-1	large	TRBJ2-1	CSARALATYNEQFF	TGCAGTGCTAGAGCTCTAGCTACCTACAATGAGCAGTTCTTC
NA	TRBV6-6	medium-sized	TRBJ1-1	CASSPQDRTILMNTEAFF	TGTGCCAGCAGTCCCCAGGACAGAACGATCCTCATGAACACTGAAGCTTTCTTT
NA	TRBV10-3	few	TRBJ2-7	CAISPQGFGEQYF	TGTGCCATCAGCCCTCAGGGTTTTGGCGAGCAGTACTTC
NA	TRBV20-1	medium-sized	TRBJ2-2	CSAPMQGGNTGELFF	TGCAGTGCCCCTATGCAGGGGGGGAACACCGGGGAGCTGTTTTTT
TRBD1	TRBV2	few	TRBJ2-7	CASVGQGSSYEQYF	TGTGCCAGCGTTGGACAGGGCAGCTCCTACGAGCAGTACTTC
NA	TRBV7-3	medium-sized	TRBJ2-2	CASSLIGNVAGELFF	TGTGCCAGCAGCTTAATCGGGAACGTCGCCGGGGAGCTGTTTTTT
NA	TRBV19	medium-sized	TRBJ1-3	CASTSTGLSGNTIYF	TGTGCCAGTACCTCGACAGGACTCTCTGGAAACACCATATATTTT
NA	TRBV20-1	medium-sized	TRBJ2-7	CSAWGDQLSEQYF	TGCAGTGCTTGGGGGGACCAGCTTTCCGAGCAGTACTTC
TRBD1	TRBV24-1	many	TRBJ2-5	CATSETGASETQYF	TGTGCCACCAGTGAGACAGGGGCTTCCGAGACCCAGTACTTC
NA	TRBV10-3	large	TRBJ1-1	CAISEGLVGVGRTEAFF	TGTGCCATCAGTGAAGGTCTAGTCGGGGTCGGGAGGACTGAAGCTTTCTTT